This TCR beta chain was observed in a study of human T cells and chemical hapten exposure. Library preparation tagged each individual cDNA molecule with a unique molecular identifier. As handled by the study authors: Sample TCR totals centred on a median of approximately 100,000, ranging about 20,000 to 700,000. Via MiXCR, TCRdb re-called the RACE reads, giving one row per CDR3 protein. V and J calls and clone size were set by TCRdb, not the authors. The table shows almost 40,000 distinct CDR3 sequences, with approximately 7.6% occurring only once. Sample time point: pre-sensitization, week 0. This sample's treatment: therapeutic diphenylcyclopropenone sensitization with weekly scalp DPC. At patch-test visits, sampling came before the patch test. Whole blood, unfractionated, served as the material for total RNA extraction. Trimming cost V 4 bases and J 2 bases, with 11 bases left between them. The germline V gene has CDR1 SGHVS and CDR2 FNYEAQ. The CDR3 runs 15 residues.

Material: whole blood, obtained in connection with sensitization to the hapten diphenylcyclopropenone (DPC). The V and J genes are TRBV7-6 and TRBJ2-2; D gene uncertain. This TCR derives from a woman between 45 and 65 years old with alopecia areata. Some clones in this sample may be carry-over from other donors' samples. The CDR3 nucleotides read TGTGCCAGCAGCTCTACATCTCTAAACACCGGGGAGCTGTTTTTT. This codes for CASSSTSLNTGELFF. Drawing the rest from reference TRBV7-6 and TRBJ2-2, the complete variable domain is GAGVSQSPRYKVTKRGQDVALRCDPISGHVSLYWYRQALGQGPEFLTYFNYEAQQDKSGLPNDRFSAERPEGSISTLTIQRTEQRDSAMYRCASSSTSLNTGELFFGEGSRLTVL.